Listed below are T cell receptor beta chains from one sample, sequenced in a study of blood T cells in healthy people across ages. TCRdb reprocessed the 5' RACE reads with MiXCR, giving one entry per CDR3 protein. The sample has some 850,000 distinct CDR3 sequences, around a quarter seen once. The same data also contributed to another study, on T cells of mothers and their children.

Sample: blood. The origin of the receptors is a boy aged 5-17 years in good health. The CDR3 runs from the conserved cysteine through the conserved F or W. D genes are given only for firm matches. The size entry is marked missing in some rows and otherwise reads once, few, many or a size class.

d_call cdr3_length j_call clone_size v_call cdr3_aa cdr3_nt
TRBD1 16 TRBJ2-1 few TRBV29-1 CSGSYFGQGSANEQFF TGCAGCGGATCCTACTTCGGACAGGGGTCGGCCAATGAGCAGTTCTTC
. 16 TRBJ1-3 once TRBV11-2 CASSLHPDSSGNTIYF TGTGCCAGCAGCTTACATCCCGATAGCTCTGGAAACACCATATATTTT
. 15 TRBJ2-3 . TRBV7-2 CASSLTSTRAWGQYF TGTGCCAGCAGCTTAACCAGTACAAGGGCCTGGGGGCAGTATTTT
. 15 TRBJ1-4 many TRBV6-5 CASSYSTGYNEKLFF TGTGCCAGCAGTTACTCAACAGGTTATAATGAAAAACTGTTTTTT
. 13 TRBJ2-7 . TRBV12-3/TRBV12-4 CASSSMGLGEQYF TGTGCCAGCAGTTCGATGGGGCTCGGCGAGCAGTACTTC
TRBD1 16 TRBJ1-2 . TRBV19 CASSTTGGMAVSGYPF TGTGCCAGTAGTACTACAGGGGGCATGGCGGTATCTGGCTACCCCTTC
. 14 TRBJ2-7 . TRBV5-1 CASSLQGQDREQYF TGCGCCAGCAGCTTACAGGGACAAGACCGGGAGCAGTACTTC
. 11 TRBJ2-5 many TRBV6-5 CASSREGTQYF TGTGCCAGCAGCCGGGAAGGGACCCAGTACTTC
TRBD1 13 TRBJ2-5 few TRBV10-3 CAIRGTDQETQYF TGTGCCATCAGGGGGACAGACCAAGAGACCCAGTACTTC
TRBD1 16 TRBJ1-3 . TRBV5-1 CASSLNQGATGNTIYF TGCGCCAGCAGCTTAAATCAGGGGGCGACTGGAAACACCATATATTTT